The 30 T cell receptor beta chains given below trace back to one sample, sequenced in a study of OX40 agonist ivuxolimab in advanced cancers. The library came from the immunoSEQ multiplex PCR assay. This immuneACCESS table, as held by TCRdb, lists in-frame sequences with V and J called but not all clones. Of the missing ones, under half trace to an unresolved V gene in checked studies; the others have no known cause. Across this sample there are 60,000 to 75,000 clones, with approximately 90% seen only once. The top ten clonotypes cover roughly 4% of the sample. This sample comprised CD4+ or CD8+ T cells sorted from blood, obtained in a trial of the OX40 agonist ivuxolimab. The receptors originated from an adult with an advanced solid tumor such as melanoma, head and neck, liver or kidney cancer.

The rearrangement links TRBV27 to TRBJ2-7, with 8 bases identical to TRBD2. Germline V CDR1 and CDR2: MNHEY, SMNVEV (reference sequence). Trimming took 3 bases from V and 5 from J; bases not matched to a gene: 6. The CDR3 loop spans 14 amino acids. The DNA of the CDR3 is TGTGCCAGCAGTTTCCTCCGGGAGGGCAACGAGCAGTACTTC. This gives the protein CASSFLREGNEQYF.

This clone was observed a single time. V is TRBV5-3 and J is TRBJ2-1; D unresolved. TRBV5-3 is given ORF status, its function remaining uncertain. The CDR3 covers 15 residues. V shed 0 bases and J shed 5 bases, with 12 bases lying between them. The CDR3 loop reads CARSLVPSRDNEQFF. The CDR3 DNA is TGTGCCAGAAGCTTGGTTCCAAGCCGCGACAATGAGCAGTTCTTC.

The chain carries TRBV5-5 and TRBJ1-4; D is perhaps TRBD1 (5 bases). CDR1 is SGHKS and CDR2 is YYEKEE in the germline V gene (reference sequence). The CDR3 sequence is 17 residues long. With 2 bases removed from V and 8 bases from J, the gap between germline ends came to 22 bases. The CDR3 nucleotides are TGTGCCAGCAGCTTTTCGCCCCTGTCGGGGGTAGGGGAAAAACTGTTTTTT. It translates to CASSFSPLSGVGEKLFF.

The chain has TRBV6-1 and TRBJ2-5; TRBD1 agrees at 10 bases. The CDR3 has 15 residues. V gave up 0 bases and J gave up 5 bases; unmatched junction bases: 3. CDR1 MNHNS and CDR2 SASEGT come from the germline V gene. CDR3 coding DNA: TGTGCCAGCAGTGAAGCGGCGGGACAGGGGGAGACCCAGTACTTC. It translates to CASSEAAGQGETQYF.

The chain links TRBV4-3 to TRBJ2-1, with 7 nucleotides matching TRBD2. In germline, CDR1 is LGHNA, CDR2 YSLEER. The CDR3 has 15 residues. The V segment lost 0 bases and the J segment 10 bases; nucleotides outside the gene matches: 9. The DNA of the CDR3 is TGCGCCAGCAGCCAAGATTCTGCGGGAGTATACGAGCAGTTCTTC. As protein: CASSQDSAGVYEQFF.

The chain recombines TRBV6-5 with TRBJ2-7, with 7 bases matching TRBD2. V dropped 4 bases and J dropped 5; count of bases not matched to a gene: 5. CDR1 and CDR2 (germline): MNHEY, SVGAGI. This CDR3 has 13 amino acids. CDR3 loop: CASSLFGGDEQYF. The CDR3 DNA reads as TGTGCCAGCAGTTTATTTGGGGGGGACGAGCAGTACTTC.

This clone came up once. The chain carries TRBV15 and TRBJ2-1; D not certain. The V end was cut by 5 bases, the J end by 9 bases, with 11 bases between. Germline CDR1 and CDR2: LNHNV and YYDKDF (reference sequence). The CDR3 loop spans 12 amino acids. The CDR3 nucleotides are TGTGCCACCAGCCCCCTTTCCGGTGAGCAGTTCTTC. Amino acids: CATSPLSGEQFF.

Concerning this clone: This specimen includes other DNA sequences encoding the same CDR3. V gene TRBV6-1 combines with J gene TRBJ2-3; possible D gene TRBD1, 6 bases. CDR3 length equals 15 residues. Per the germline V gene, CDR1 is MNHNS and CDR2 is SASEGT. V was trimmed by 3 bases and J by 4 bases, leaving 14 bases between them. CDR3 loop: CASSEALQGPDTQYF. In DNA, the CDR3 is TGTGCCAGCAGTGAGGCGCTTCAGGGGCCAGATACGCAGTATTTT.

The rearrangement links TRBV9 to TRBJ2-1, with TRBD2 identical over 10 bases. Germline trimming cut 4 bases from V and 4 bases from J; bases unmatched to any gene: 8. Germline V gene data show CDR1 as SGDLS and CDR2 as YYNGEE. This CDR3 is 16 amino acids long. CDR3: CASSPRLAGVYNEQFF. CDR3 sequence (DNA): TGTGCCAGCAGCCCCCGACTAGCGGGCGTATACAATGAGCAGTTCTTC.

The chain is built from TRBV6-5 and TRBJ2-7; 8 bases map to TRBD1. The CDR3 loop spans 13 amino acids. Losses at the gene ends were 4 bases for V and 6 bases for J; bases not matched to a gene: 5. Looked up from germline, CDR1 is MNHEY and CDR2 is SVGAGI. The CDR3 reads CASSLGQGPEQYF. The CDR3 DNA reads as TGTGCCAGCAGTTTAGGACAGGGCCCCGAGCAGTACTTC.

The chain links TRBV15 to TRBJ1-2; D uncertain. V lost 4 bases and J 8 bases, leaving 17 bases between the germline ends. Germline CDR1 LNHNV, CDR2 YYDKDF (reference sequence). The CDR3 covers 14 residues. CDR3: CATSTPWSGEGYTF. The CDR3 nucleotides read TGTGCCACCAGCACTCCCTGGAGCGGCGAGGGCTACACCTTC.

V gene TRBV5-1 combines with J gene TRBJ2-1; TRBD1 matches at 10 bases. V lost 4 bases and J lost 5; bases outside the gene matches: 12. CDR3 length equals 17 residues. Germline V lookup: CDR1 SGHRS, CDR2 YFSETQ. The CDR3: CASSTSIRDRGNNEQFF. For the CDR3, the DNA is TGCGCCAGCAGCACGTCGATACGGGACAGGGGTAACAATGAGCAGTTCTTC.

The chain couples TRBV13 to TRBJ2-1; 11 bases fit TRBD2. Germline V gene sequence: CDR1 PRHDT, CDR2 FYEKMQ (reference sequence). The CDR3 extends over 16 amino acids. With V trimmed by 4 bases and J by 4 bases, 6 bases remained unmatched. The CDR3 nucleotides are TGTGCCAGCAGCTCCCTTACTAGCGGGAGTTACAATGAGCAGTTCTTC. Its translation: CASSSLTSGSYNEQFF. The complete variable domain, with remaining parts taken from reference TRBV13 and TRBJ2-1, reads AAGVIQSPRHLIKEKRETATLKCYPIPRHDTVYWYQQGPGQDPQFLISFYEKMQSDKGSIPDRFSAQQFSDYHSELNMSSLELGDSALYFCASSSLTSGSYNEQFFGPGTRLTVL.

This chain joins TRBV5-6 and TRBJ2-3; D remains unclear. V was cut by 4 bases and J by 1 base, with 4 bases left in between. Germline V gene lookup returns CDR1 SGHDT and CDR2 YYEEEE. This CDR3 has 12 amino acids. The CDR3 bases are TGTGCCAGCAGCGGGGGCACAGATACGCAGTATTTT. Amino acid sequence: CASSGGTDTQYF.

The chain joins TRBV4-1 to TRBJ2-3, with TRBD2 identical over 9 bases. CDR3 length equals 14 residues. Germline V lookup: CDR1 MGHRA, CDR2 YSYEKL. Trimming took 6 bases from V and 1 from J; bases not matched to a gene: 2. The CDR3 reads CASRVAGGTDTQYF. The DNA for the CDR3 is TGCGCCAGCAGGGTAGCGGGGGGCACAGATACGCAGTATTTT.

V and J are TRBV9 and TRBJ2-1; D call uncertain. The ends were cut back, 2 bases at V and 3 bases at J, with 3 bases in the middle. The germline V gene has CDR1 SGDLS and CDR2 YYNGEE. The CDR3 totals 12 residues. The CDR3 loop is CASSVSYNEQFF. In DNA, the CDR3 is TGTGCCAGCAGCGTCAGCTACAATGAGCAGTTCTTC.

The chain has TRBV6-4 and TRBJ1-5, with D possibly being TRBD1 (5 bases). CDR1 is MRHNA, CDR2 SNTAGT, per germline. The CDR3 covers 17 residues. V shed 4 bases and J shed 0 bases, with 16 bases lying between them. CDR3 sequence: CASSVGTGFYSNQPQHF. CDR3 sequence (DNA): TGTGCCAGCAGTGTGGGGACGGGATTTTATAGCAATCAGCCCCAGCATTTT.

This clone was detected once. The chain carries TRBV6-4 and TRBJ2-1; unclear D gene. Trimming cost V 2 bases and J 2 bases, with 4 bases left between them. Per germline, CDR1 MRHNA and CDR2 SNTAGT. This CDR3 contains 13 residues. CDR3 sequence: CASSDPTYNEQFF. The DNA for the CDR3 is TGTGCCAGCAGTGACCCCACCTACAATGAGCAGTTCTTC.

The J gene is TRBJ1-5, the V gene TRBV6-1; TRBD1 aligns across 10 bases. Trimming took 3 bases from V and 4 from J; bases not matched to a gene: 9. The CDR3 loop spans 17 amino acids. Per germline, CDR1 MNHNS and CDR2 SASEGT. CDR3 coding DNA: TGTGCCAGCAGTGATTTGACAGGGGGCCTGGGAAATCAGCCCCAGCATTTT. This encodes CASSDLTGGLGNQPQHF.

This chain links TRBV7-9 with TRBJ1-2, with D possibly TRBD1 on 5 matching bases. With 5 bases removed from V and 4 bases from J, the gap between germline ends came to 14 bases. CDR3 size: 14 residues. CDR1 and CDR2 (germline): SEHNR, FQNEAQ (reference sequence). CDR3: CASSQDSKRYGYTF. As DNA, the CDR3 is TGTGCCAGCAGCCAAGACAGTAAACGCTATGGCTACACCTTC.

The chain carries TRBV19 and TRBJ2-1; the D gene could be TRBD1 or TRBD2 (5 bases each). This CDR3 comprises 13 residues. Germline lookup yields CDR1 LNHDA and CDR2 SQIVND (reference sequence). The V and J ends lost 5 bases and 9 bases respectively, with 14 bases between them. CDR3 amino acids: CASSYPGPSEQFF. The CDR3, as DNA: TGTGCCAGTAGTTACCCGGGGCCCAGTGAGCAGTTCTTC. Combining the CDR3 with reference TRBV19 and TRBJ2-1 gives the whole variable domain DGGITQSPKYLFRKEGQNVTLSCEQNLNHDAMYWYRQDPGQGLRLIYYSQIVNDFQKGDIAEGYSVSREKKESFPLTVTSAQKNPTAFYLCASSYPGPSEQFFGPGTRLTVL.

CDR3 DNA: TGTGCCAGCAGCCCCGCCGCAGGGCTCCTTTCTGGAAACACCATATATTTT. This codes for CASSPAAGLLSGNTIYF. The genes are TRBV28 and TRBJ1-3; TRBD1 might be the D (5 bases). Germline V gives CDR1 MDHEN, CDR2 SYDVKM. The V gene lost 6 bases and the J gene lost 1 base, with 19 bases spanning the gap. The CDR3 is 17 amino acids.

The V and J genes are TRBV4-1 and TRBJ2-5, with 7 bases identical to TRBD2. The CDR3 sequence is 16 residues long. V lost 3 bases and J lost 5; bases outside the gene matches: 12. CDR1 and CDR2 (germline): MGHRA, YSYEKL. CDR3 amino acids: CASSQGTAGIRETQYF. The CDR3 DNA is TGCGCCAGCAGCCAGGGAACAGCGGGAATTCGGGAGACCCAGTACTTC.

The CDR3 region is CASSYSGGSLDTQYF. CDR3 in DNA: TGTGCCAGCAGTTACAGCGGGGGGAGCTTAGATACGCAGTATTTT. This chain links TRBV6-5 with TRBJ2-3, with 9 bases lining up with TRBD2. Unmatched junction bases numbered 5, after V lost 2 bases and J lost 5 bases. Germline V lookup: CDR1 MNHEY, CDR2 SVGAGI. CDR3 length: 15 residues.

The chain links TRBV27 to TRBJ2-7, with TRBD1 identical over 9 bases. The CDR3 runs 14 residues. J lost 6 bases, V lost 5 bases, and 8 bases had no gene match. The germline CDR1 and CDR2 sequences are MNHEY and SMNVEV (reference sequence). The CDR3 loop is CASSPNRGRGEQYF. CDR3 coding DNA: TGTGCCAGCAGTCCTAACAGGGGGCGAGGCGAGCAGTACTTC.

This clone was observed once. V and J are TRBV29-1 and TRBJ1-2; D not certain. This CDR3 is built from 15 residues. The V end lost 5 bases, the J end lost 1 base, and 17 bases lay between the germline ends. In germline, CDR1 is SQVTM, CDR2 ANQGSEA. CDR3 nucleotide sequence: TGCAGCGTTATGGTTTACAGCCCCAATAACTATGGCTACACCTTC. Its translation: CSVMVYSPNNYGYTF.

Here the CDR3 reads CASSPPRGAGQEGQYF. CDR3 bases: TGTGCCAGCAGTCCGCCCCGAGGTGCGGGCCAGGAGGGGCAGTACTTC. This sequence joins TRBV27 and TRBJ2-7; possibly TRBD2 for D (6 bases). The germline V gene encodes CDR1 MNHEY and CDR2 SMNVEV (reference sequence). The CDR3 covers 16 residues. V lost 5 bases, J lost 9 bases, and 26 bases lay in between.

The chain is built from TRBV7-8 and TRBJ2-7, with a possible D match to TRBD1 (6 bases). Trimming shortened V by 7 bases and J by 2 bases, and 18 bases separated the two germline ends. The germline V gene has CDR1 SGHVS and CDR2 FQNEAQ. The CDR3 runs to 15 residues. The CDR3 protein is CASTPRDRSTYEQYF. The CDR3, as DNA: TGTGCCAGCACCCCTCGTGACAGGAGCACCTACGAGCAGTACTTC.

This CDR3 is CASSPAKDYGYTF. CDR3 coding DNA: TGCGCCAGCAGCCCGGCCAAGGACTATGGCTACACCTTC. This chain uses TRBV4-3 with TRBJ1-2; D is ambiguous. V was pared by 4 bases and J by 3 bases, with 9 bases between. This CDR3 contains 13 residues. Germline V CDR1 and CDR2: LGHNA, YSLEER.

The CDR3 region is CASSIGDYYNEQFF. For the CDR3, the DNA is TGTGCCAGTAGTATAGGGGACTACTACAATGAGCAGTTCTTC. The chain uses TRBV19 and TRBJ2-1; 7 nucleotides match TRBD2. The J segment lost 3 bases and the V segment lost 1 base, leaving 0 bases of the junction unmatched. The CDR3 loop spans 14 amino acids. Germline CDR1 LNHDA, CDR2 SQIVND (reference sequence).